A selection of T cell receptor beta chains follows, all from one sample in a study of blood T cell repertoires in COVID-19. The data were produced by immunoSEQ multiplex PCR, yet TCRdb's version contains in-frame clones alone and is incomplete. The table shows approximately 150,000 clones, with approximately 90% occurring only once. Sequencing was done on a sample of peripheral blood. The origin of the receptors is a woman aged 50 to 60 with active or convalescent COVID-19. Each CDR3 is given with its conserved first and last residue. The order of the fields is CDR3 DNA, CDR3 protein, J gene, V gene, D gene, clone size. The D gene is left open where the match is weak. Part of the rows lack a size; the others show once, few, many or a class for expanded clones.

cdr3_nt: TGCAGTGCTAGTAACCAGGGCCAAACTGAAGCTTTCTTT; cdr3_aa: CSASNQGQTEAFF; j_call: TRBJ1-1; v_call: TRBV20-1; d_call: NA; clone_size: few
cdr3_nt: TGTGCCAGCAGTCCCTCGGCAGGGGAGATTCGCTATGGCTACACCTTC; cdr3_aa: CASSPSAGEIRYGYTF; j_call: TRBJ1-2; v_call: TRBV28; d_call: NA; clone_size: NA
cdr3_nt: TGTGCCATCACCCTGCGGGACGCCGGCTATGGCTACACCTTC; cdr3_aa: CAITLRDAGYGYTF; j_call: TRBJ1-2; v_call: TRBV2; d_call: NA; clone_size: NA
cdr3_nt: TGTGCCAGCAGCTTAGAAGGAGGTCGTGCAACAGATACGCAGTATTTT; cdr3_aa: CASSLEGGRATDTQYF; j_call: TRBJ2-3; v_call: TRBV11-1; d_call: NA; clone_size: NA
cdr3_nt: TGTGCCTGGAGCAGGACAGGGGGCTACTACTCTGGAAACACCATATATTTT; cdr3_aa: CAWSRTGGYYSGNTIYF; j_call: TRBJ1-3; v_call: TRBV30; d_call: TRBD1; clone_size: NA
cdr3_nt: TGTGCCAGCAGCCGGGACAGGGGGACCAGGGAGCAGTACTTC; cdr3_aa: CASSRDRGTREQYF; j_call: TRBJ2-7; v_call: TRBV7-2; d_call: TRBD1; clone_size: NA
cdr3_nt: TGTGCCAGCAGTATGACAGGGGGCGCGGGTGGCTACACCTTC; cdr3_aa: CASSMTGGAGGYTF; j_call: TRBJ1-2; v_call: TRBV28; d_call: TRBD1; clone_size: NA
cdr3_nt: TGTGCCAGCAGCTTAGGGTTAGCGGGAGGGCCTGTCACAGATACGCAGTATTTT; cdr3_aa: CASSLGLAGGPVTDTQYF; j_call: TRBJ2-3; v_call: TRBV7-9; d_call: TRBD2; clone_size: NA
cdr3_nt: TGTGCCAGTAGTCCCAGACAGGGGGGGAACACTGAAGCTTTCTTT; cdr3_aa: CASSPRQGGNTEAFF; j_call: TRBJ1-1; v_call: TRBV19; d_call: TRBD1; clone_size: NA
cdr3_nt: TGTGCCAGCAGCAGGGGGAACGAGCAGTACTTC; cdr3_aa: CASSRGNEQYF; j_call: TRBJ2-7; v_call: TRBV12-3/TRBV12-4; d_call: TRBD1; clone_size: NA
cdr3_nt: TGTGCCAGCAGCAACAGACAGGGGATGAGTGAAAAACTGTTTTTT; cdr3_aa: CASSNRQGMSEKLFF; j_call: TRBJ1-4; v_call: TRBV11-2; d_call: TRBD1; clone_size: NA
cdr3_nt: TGTGCCAGCAGCGCCAGCGGGAACACCGGGGAGCTGTTTTTT; cdr3_aa: CASSASGNTGELFF; j_call: TRBJ2-2; v_call: TRBV7-2; d_call: NA; clone_size: NA
cdr3_nt: TGTGCCTGGAGTACAGGGCTTAATGAAAAACTGTTTTTT; cdr3_aa: CAWSTGLNEKLFF; j_call: TRBJ1-4; v_call: TRBV30; d_call: NA; clone_size: NA
cdr3_nt: TGCGCCAGCAGCCCACTACGACCCAGACTAGCGGGGATCGGCGGCTACAATGAGCAGTTCTTC; cdr3_aa: CASSPLRPRLAGIGGYNEQFF; j_call: TRBJ2-1; v_call: TRBV4-1; d_call: TRBD2; clone_size: NA
cdr3_nt: TGTGCCAGCAGCTCCTTGGACAGGAACTATGGCTACACCTTC; cdr3_aa: CASSSLDRNYGYTF; j_call: TRBJ1-2; v_call: TRBV11-2; d_call: TRBD1; clone_size: NA
cdr3_nt: TGTGCCAGCAGCCCGAGAGCGGGGGGAGTGCCAACTGCCACCTACAATGAGCAGTTCTTC; cdr3_aa: CASSPRAGGVPTATYNEQFF; j_call: TRBJ2-1; v_call: TRBV7-3; d_call: TRBD2; clone_size: few
cdr3_nt: TGTGCCAGCAGCTTGGACTTTAATCAGCCCCAGCATTTT; cdr3_aa: CASSLDFNQPQHF; j_call: TRBJ1-5; v_call: TRBV7-2; d_call: NA; clone_size: few
cdr3_nt: TGTGCCTGGAGACCTTTCGGGCTCTCCCCAGGGCTCTACGAGCAGTACTTC; cdr3_aa: CAWRPFGLSPGLYEQYF; j_call: TRBJ2-7; v_call: TRBV30; d_call: NA; clone_size: NA
cdr3_nt: TGCGCCAGCAGCCAAAGGACAGACTCTAACTATGGCTACACCTTC; cdr3_aa: CASSQRTDSNYGYTF; j_call: TRBJ1-2; v_call: TRBV4-3; d_call: NA; clone_size: once
cdr3_nt: TGTGCCAGCAGTTTAACATTTCCAATCGCTGAAGCTTTCTTT; cdr3_aa: CASSLTFPIAEAFF; j_call: TRBJ1-1; v_call: TRBV27; d_call: NA; clone_size: NA
cdr3_nt: TGCGCCAGCAGCCAAGGGTTAGTATCTTTCGCCCCGGGGGAGCAGTTCTTC; cdr3_aa: CASSQGLVSFAPGEQFF; j_call: TRBJ2-1; v_call: TRBV4-3; d_call: NA; clone_size: NA
cdr3_nt: TGTGCCAGCAGCTTCTGGACAGCAACTAATGAAAAACTGTTTTTT; cdr3_aa: CASSFWTATNEKLFF; j_call: TRBJ1-4; v_call: TRBV5-6; d_call: NA; clone_size: NA
cdr3_nt: TGTGCCAGCAGCTTGTTAGCGGGAGTAGGAGAGACCCAGTACTTC; cdr3_aa: CASSLLAGVGETQYF; j_call: TRBJ2-5; v_call: TRBV5-4; d_call: TRBD2; clone_size: NA
cdr3_nt: TGTGCCAGCAGCTTGGAACAGGGGAACACTGAAGCTTTCTTT; cdr3_aa: CASSLEQGNTEAFF; j_call: TRBJ1-1; v_call: TRBV5-4; d_call: NA; clone_size: NA
cdr3_nt: TGTGCCAGCAGCTTAGCGGAAGGGGTTAAGGACTACACCTTC; cdr3_aa: CASSLAEGVKDYTF; j_call: TRBJ1-2; v_call: TRBV7-8; d_call: NA; clone_size: NA
cdr3_nt: TGCGCCAGCAGCGCAAATACAGGGGTTGGGGAGCAGTACTTC; cdr3_aa: CASSANTGVGEQYF; j_call: TRBJ2-7; v_call: TRBV5-1; d_call: TRBD1; clone_size: NA
cdr3_nt: TGCGCCAGCAGCCCCAATAACAGGGTAGGAAATGAGCAGTTCTTC; cdr3_aa: CASSPNNRVGNEQFF; j_call: TRBJ2-1; v_call: TRBV4-1; d_call: NA; clone_size: NA
cdr3_nt: TGTGCCAGCAGCCGCTACACAGGGGGGAACACTGAAGCTTTCTTT; cdr3_aa: CASSRYTGGNTEAFF; j_call: TRBJ1-1; v_call: TRBV7-2; d_call: TRBD1; clone_size: NA
cdr3_nt: TGTGCCAGCAGCGCAAGACACGGCCCTGGTGAAAAACTGTTTTTT; cdr3_aa: CASSARHGPGEKLFF; j_call: TRBJ1-4; v_call: TRBV25-1; d_call: NA; clone_size: NA
cdr3_nt: TGTGCCAGCAGTTACCAAGCGGGGGGCCAGGAGACCCAGTACTTC; cdr3_aa: CASSYQAGGQETQYF; j_call: TRBJ2-5; v_call: TRBV6-2/TRBV6-3; d_call: TRBD2; clone_size: NA
cdr3_nt: TGTGCCAGCACCCACCACGACAGGGAAGGGATAGCTTTCTTT; cdr3_aa: CASTHHDREGIAFF; j_call: TRBJ1-1; v_call: TRBV3-1/TRBV3-2; d_call: TRBD1; clone_size: NA
cdr3_nt: TGTGCCACCAGCAGAGAGTTGGGACAGGGAAGGAACAATGAGCAGTTCTTC; cdr3_aa: CATSRELGQGRNNEQFF; j_call: TRBJ2-1; v_call: TRBV15; d_call: TRBD1; clone_size: NA
cdr3_nt: TGCGCCAGCAGCTTGGAACTAGCGGGAGTTAATGAGCAGTTCTTC; cdr3_aa: CASSLELAGVNEQFF; j_call: TRBJ2-1; v_call: TRBV5-1; d_call: TRBD2; clone_size: once
cdr3_nt: TGTGCCAGCAGATTGACAGGGGAGGACAATCAGCCCCAGCATTTT; cdr3_aa: CASRLTGEDNQPQHF; j_call: TRBJ1-5; v_call: TRBV6-5; d_call: TRBD1; clone_size: NA
cdr3_nt: TGTGCCAGCAGTTCGACAGGGGGCCGAAACACCATATATTTT; cdr3_aa: CASSSTGGRNTIYF; j_call: TRBJ1-3; v_call: TRBV6-6; d_call: TRBD1; clone_size: NA
cdr3_nt: TGTGCCAGCAGTTACGGCCAGGGAACTGGAAACACCATATATTTT; cdr3_aa: CASSYGQGTGNTIYF; j_call: TRBJ1-3; v_call: TRBV6-5; d_call: NA; clone_size: once
cdr3_nt: TGCGCCAGCAGCCAAGAAGGCAGCGGGAGGTACTACGAGCAGTACTTC; cdr3_aa: CASSQEGSGRYYEQYF; j_call: TRBJ2-7; v_call: TRBV4-3; d_call: TRBD2; clone_size: NA
cdr3_nt: TGTGCCAGCAGCCAATTACAGGCGAACACTGAAGCTTTCTTT; cdr3_aa: CASSQLQANTEAFF; j_call: TRBJ1-1; v_call: TRBV3-1/TRBV3-2; d_call: NA; clone_size: NA
cdr3_nt: TGCGCCAGCAGCCATTTCACAGGGAATGGGGATCAGCCCCAGCATTTT; cdr3_aa: CASSHFTGNGDQPQHF; j_call: TRBJ1-5; v_call: TRBV4-1; d_call: NA; clone_size: NA
cdr3_nt: TGCAGCGTTGAAGATCAATGGGGGCATAGCCAAGAGACCCAGTACTTC; cdr3_aa: CSVEDQWGHSQETQYF; j_call: TRBJ2-5; v_call: TRBV29-1; d_call: NA; clone_size: NA
cdr3_nt: TGTGCCTGGAGTAAATACGGACAGGCGAACACCGGGGAGCTGTTTTTT; cdr3_aa: CAWSKYGQANTGELFF; j_call: TRBJ2-2; v_call: TRBV30; d_call: TRBD1; clone_size: NA
cdr3_nt: TGTGCCAGCAGTTTAACAGGGGTTCCTTACGAGCAGTACTTC; cdr3_aa: CASSLTGVPYEQYF; j_call: TRBJ2-7; v_call: TRBV27; d_call: TRBD1; clone_size: NA
cdr3_nt: TGTGCCAGCAGCCAAGGTCCGGGGAATGAGCAGTTCTTC; cdr3_aa: CASSQGPGNEQFF; j_call: TRBJ2-1; v_call: TRBV4-2; d_call: NA; clone_size: NA
cdr3_nt: TGTGCCAGCAGCTTATCCTACAGGGCCACCGGGGAGCTGTTTTTT; cdr3_aa: CASSLSYRATGELFF; j_call: TRBJ2-2; v_call: TRBV5-8; d_call: NA; clone_size: NA
cdr3_nt: TGTGCCAGCAGCTTCACGGGACTAGCGCCCGAAGAGACCCAGTACTTC; cdr3_aa: CASSFTGLAPEETQYF; j_call: TRBJ2-5; v_call: TRBV7-9; d_call: TRBD2; clone_size: NA
cdr3_nt: TGTGCCAGCATGCCCTCGGGATACACTGAAGCTTTCTTT; cdr3_aa: CASMPSGYTEAFF; j_call: TRBJ1-1; v_call: TRBV19; d_call: NA; clone_size: NA
cdr3_nt: TGTGCCAGCTCACCGACTAGTTCCTACGAGCAGTACTTC; cdr3_aa: CASSPTSSYEQYF; j_call: TRBJ2-7; v_call: TRBV18; d_call: NA; clone_size: few
cdr3_nt: TGCGCCAGCAGCCAAGAAGAGAAGGAGGGGTATTCACCCCTCCACTTT; cdr3_aa: CASSQEEKEGYSPLHF; j_call: TRBJ1-6; v_call: TRBV4-1; d_call: NA; clone_size: once
cdr3_nt: TGTGCCAGTAGTGCCACTACGGGAATAGTAAACAATGAGCAGTTCTTC; cdr3_aa: CASSATTGIVNNEQFF; j_call: TRBJ2-1; v_call: TRBV19; d_call: NA; clone_size: NA
cdr3_nt: TGTGCCAGCAGCTTAGCCCAGTCTTCCTCTGGAAACACCATATATTTT; cdr3_aa: CASSLAQSSSGNTIYF; j_call: TRBJ1-3; v_call: TRBV7-2; d_call: NA; clone_size: NA
cdr3_nt: TGCGCCAGCAGCCCGGGACAGGCAAGCCCCTATGGCTACACCTTC; cdr3_aa: CASSPGQASPYGYTF; j_call: TRBJ1-2; v_call: TRBV5-1; d_call: TRBD1; clone_size: NA
cdr3_nt: TGTGCCAGCAGATCCGGGGGTAGACCCGGGGAGCTGTTTTTT; cdr3_aa: CASRSGGRPGELFF; j_call: TRBJ2-2; v_call: TRBV6-5; d_call: NA; clone_size: NA
cdr3_nt: TGTGCCTCTCTCAGGACAGGGTCTGGAAACACCATATATTTT; cdr3_aa: CASLRTGSGNTIYF; j_call: TRBJ1-3; v_call: TRBV30; d_call: TRBD1; clone_size: few
cdr3_nt: TGTGCCAGCAGTTTATGGGCAGGGGAACGCTCTGGCTACACCTTC; cdr3_aa: CASSLWAGERSGYTF; j_call: TRBJ1-2; v_call: TRBV27; d_call: NA; clone_size: NA
cdr3_nt: TGTGCCAGCAGTTATACTAGCGGGGGCCCCTACGAGCAGTACTTC; cdr3_aa: CASSYTSGGPYEQYF; j_call: TRBJ2-7; v_call: TRBV6-5; d_call: TRBD2; clone_size: NA
cdr3_nt: TGTGCCAGCAGTTCCAGACTAGCGGGAGTCTCCTACGAGCAGTACTTC; cdr3_aa: CASSSRLAGVSYEQYF; j_call: TRBJ2-7; v_call: TRBV6-2/TRBV6-3; d_call: TRBD2; clone_size: NA
cdr3_nt: TGTGCCAGCAGCGCGGGACAGGGGCGGACTGAAGCTTTCTTT; cdr3_aa: CASSAGQGRTEAFF; j_call: TRBJ1-1; v_call: TRBV13; d_call: TRBD1; clone_size: NA